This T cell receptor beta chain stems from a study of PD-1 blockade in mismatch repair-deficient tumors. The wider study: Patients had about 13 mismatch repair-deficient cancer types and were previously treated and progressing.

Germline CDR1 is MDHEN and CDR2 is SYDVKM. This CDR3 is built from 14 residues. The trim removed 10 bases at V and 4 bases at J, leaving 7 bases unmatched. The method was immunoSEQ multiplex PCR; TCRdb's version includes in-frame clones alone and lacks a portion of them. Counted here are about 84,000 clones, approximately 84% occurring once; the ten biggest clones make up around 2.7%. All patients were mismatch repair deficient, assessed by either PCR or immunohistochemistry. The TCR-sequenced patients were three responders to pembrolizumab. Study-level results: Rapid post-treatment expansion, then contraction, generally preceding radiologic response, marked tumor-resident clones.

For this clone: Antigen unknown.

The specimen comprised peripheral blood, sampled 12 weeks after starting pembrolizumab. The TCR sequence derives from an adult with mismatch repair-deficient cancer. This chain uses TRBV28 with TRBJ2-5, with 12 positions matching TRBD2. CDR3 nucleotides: TGTGCCATGTCTAGCGGGAGGGCCAGAGAGACCCAGTACTTC. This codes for CAMSSGRARETQYF.